This TCR beta chain was profiled in a study of long-term antiretroviral therapy in people with HIV. The CDR3 is 15 residues long. CDR1 is LGHNT, CDR2 FRNRAP, per germline. V lost 1 base to trimming and J lost 0 bases, with 7 bases between them. The assay used was immunoSEQ (version v3.0), run at survey level. Here immunoSEQ multiplex PCR was the method, and the copy in TCRdb shows in-frame clones only, minus some. The table records roughly 16,000 clones, approximately 85% of them present only once. The J gene is TRBJ2-1, the V gene TRBV12-5; D is unresolved. This clonotype originated in a woman aged 40 to 50 with HIV. The sample was unsorted PBMCs, taken 0.5 years after starting antiretroviral therapy. CDR3 protein: CASGLGQSSYNEQFF. CDR3 coding DNA: TGTGCTAGTGGTTTGGGTCAGAGCTCCTACAATGAGCAGTTCTTC.